The 18 T cell receptor beta chains below were found in one sample sequenced in a study of T cell changes during pregnancy in multiple sclerosis. Here immunoSEQ multiplex PCR was the method, and the copy in TCRdb shows in-frame clones only, minus some. The sample lists more than 85,000 clones, around nine tenths occurring once. This specimen consisted of peripheral blood, obtained in the second trimester of pregnancy. These receptors all come from a female donor with multiple sclerosis, enrolled in a pregnancy study.

This clone was found a few times. V usage is TRBV10-3 and J usage is TRBJ1-1; tentative D call: TRBD1 (6 bases). V shed 5 bases and J shed 5 bases, with 9 bases lying between them. Germline lookup yields CDR1 ENHRY and CDR2 SYGVKD. This CDR3 is 12 amino acids long. The CDR3 loop reads CAISPRGTEAFF. The DNA for the CDR3 is TGTGCCATCAGTCCCAGGGGAACTGAAGCTTTCTTT.

J is TRBJ2-3 and V is TRBV5-4; TRBD2 matches 7 bases. The ends lost 3 bases at V and 0 bases at J; junction bases unmatched: 4. The CDR3 totals 15 residues. Germline CDR1 SGHNT, CDR2 YYREEE (reference sequence). CDR3 amino acids: CASSSSSGSTDTQYF. The CDR3 DNA sequence: TGTGCCAGCAGCTCCTCTAGCGGAAGCACAGATACGCAGTATTTT.

V usage is TRBV7-9 and J usage is TRBJ2-2; perhaps TRBD2 as D (6 bases). CDR1 and CDR2 (germline): SEHNR, FQNEAQ (reference sequence). CDR3 length: 15 residues. Trimming shortened V by 4 bases and J by 2 bases, and 11 bases separated the two germline ends. The CDR3 sequence: CASSSGLINTGELFF. DNA for the CDR3: TGTGCCAGCAGCTCGGGACTGATTAACACCGGGGAGCTGTTTTTT.

This chain connects TRBV7-8 to TRBJ1-2; 9 bases are a match to TRBD1. The CDR3 has 14 amino acids. V gave up 3 bases and J gave up 7 bases; unmatched junction bases: 6. Germline loops: CDR1 SGHVS, CDR2 FQNEAQ. CDR3 sequence (DNA): TGTGCCAGCAGCTTGGACAGGGGCGGCATTGGCTACACCTTC. Protein: CASSLDRGGIGYTF.

The CDR3 protein is CASSLASGETQYF. The CDR3 DNA reads as TGTGCCAGCAGTTTGGCTAGCGGGGAGACCCAGTACTTC. The rearrangement joins TRBV6-6 to TRBJ2-5; 8 nucleotides align to TRBD2. The V gene end was trimmed by 4 bases and the J gene end by 5 bases; junction bases not matched to a gene: 3. CDR1 is MNHNY, CDR2 SVGAGI, per germline (reference sequence). CDR3 length: 13 amino acids.

In its sample, this clone was seen a few times. The rearrangement uses TRBV19 and TRBJ1-1; 9 bases line up with TRBD1. This CDR3 region has 14 residues. The V segment lost 6 bases and the J segment 6 bases; nucleotides outside the gene matches: 8. Germline-derived CDR1 and CDR2 are LNHDA and SQIVND (reference sequence). The DNA of the CDR3 is TGTGCCAGTAGCTTCGGACAGGGGCCCGCTGAAGCTTTCTTT. It is translated as CASSFGQGPAEAFF.

To note about this clone: Relative to the germline gene, one junction end is altered; a read error may explain this. This chain links TRBV4-1 with TRBJ2-7; 8 nucleotides match TRBD1. CDR1 is MGHRA and CDR2 is YSYEKL in the germline V gene. The CDR3 extends over 12 amino acids. This CDR3 is CASGQTGGEQYF. CDR3 sequence (DNA): TGCGCCAGCGGCCAAACAGGGGGCGAGCAGTACTTC.

This clone was seen just once. J is TRBJ2-5 and V is TRBV2; tentatively, D is TRBD2 (5 bases). CDR3 length: 10 amino acids. The germline gives CDR1 SNHLY, CDR2 FYNNEI. V dropped 5 bases and J dropped 13 bases, with 11 bases sitting between them. The CDR3 protein is CASSNRGWYF. The CDR3 DNA sequence: TGTGCCAGCAGTAACAGAGGGTGGTACTTC. The full variable domain, in which reference TRBV2 and TRBJ2-5 provide the parts outside the CDR3, is EPEVTQTPSHQVTQMGQEVILRCVPISNHLYFYWYRQILGQKVEFLVSFYNNEISEKSEIFDDQFSVERPDGSNFTLKIRSTKLEDSAMYFCASSNRGWYFGPGTRLLVL.

The V gene is TRBV7-3, the J gene TRBJ1-1; a weak D match, TRBD1 (6 bases). Deletions cut 2 bases from V and 7 bases from J, with 11 bases between. The CDR3 length is 13 residues. Germline V lookup: CDR1 SGHTA, CDR2 FQGTGA. The CDR3 sequence is CASSLVQGNEAFF. The CDR3 coding sequence is TGTGCCAGCAGCTTAGTACAGGGAAATGAAGCTTTCTTT.

The DNA for the CDR3 is TGTGCCAGCAGCCAAGAGGGCAGGCCCCACGAGCAGTACTTC. Protein product: CASSQEGRPHEQYF. The chain couples TRBV14 to TRBJ2-7, with no clear D. The germline V gene encodes CDR1 SGHDN and CDR2 FVKESK. V lost 0 bases to trimming and J lost 5 bases, with 11 bases between them. CDR3 length equals 14 residues.

The J gene is TRBJ1-5, the V gene TRBV6-1, with D hard to call. Germline V gene data show CDR1 as MNHNS and CDR2 as SASEGT. Trimming pared 6 bases from V and 0 bases from J, leaving 12 bases between. This CDR3 is 15 amino acids long. The CDR3, as DNA: TGTGCCAGCAGGGGGAGGGATGTTAGCAATCAGCCCCAGCATTTT. This gives the protein CASRGRDVSNQPQHF.

The chain uses TRBV28 and TRBJ1-5; D may be TRBD1 (6 bases). This CDR3 has 15 residues. V lost 1 base and J lost 3, with 10 bases in between. Germline CDR1 reads MDHEN; CDR2 reads SYDVKM. The CDR3 nucleotides are TGTGCCAGCAGTTTATTAGGGGGAGACAATCAGCCCCAGCATTTT. Protein product: CASSLLGGDNQPQHF.

This clone was observed a single time. The chain combines TRBV7-9 with TRBJ2-7, with 12 nucleotides matching TRBD1. The CDR3 sequence is 18 residues long. Germline values: CDR1 SEHNR, CDR2 FQNEAQ (reference sequence). Trimming cost V 0 bases and J 1 base; bases outside gene matches: 7. The CDR3 loop is CASSLAGTGGYQSYEQYF. CDR3 coding DNA: TGTGCCAGCAGCTTAGCGGGGACAGGGGGCTACCAATCCTACGAGCAGTACTTC.

The V gene is TRBV27, the J gene TRBJ2-3; possible D gene TRBD2, 5 bases. The CDR3 loop spans 15 amino acids. The ends were cut back, 1 base at V and 2 bases at J, with 10 bases in the middle. Germline loops: CDR1 MNHEY, CDR2 SMNVEV (reference sequence). CDR3 sequence: CASSLFRGFTDTQYF. The DNA of the CDR3 is TGTGCCAGCAGTTTATTTCGGGGATTCACAGATACGCAGTATTTT.

The chain carries TRBV4-1 and TRBJ2-3; 7 bases line up with TRBD2. CDR3 length equals 16 residues. Trimming took 0 bases from V and 6 from J; bases not matched to a gene: 9. In germline, CDR1 is MGHRA, CDR2 YSYEKL. CDR3 sequence reads: CASSQDRLAARDTQYF. CDR3 nucleotide sequence: TGCGCCAGCAGCCAAGATAGGCTAGCGGCTAGGGATACGCAGTATTTT.

This chain links TRBV2 with TRBJ2-3; no firm D call. V was cut by 5 bases and J by 2 bases, with 8 bases left in between. The germline V gene encodes CDR1 SNHLY and CDR2 FYNNEI. The CDR3 length is 13 residues. The CDR3 is CASSQEYTDTQYF. CDR3 DNA sequence: TGTGCCAGCAGTCAGGAATACACAGATACGCAGTATTTT.

The chain is built from TRBV9 and TRBJ2-1, with TRBD1 matching over 8 bases. The CDR3 totals 13 residues. Trimming took 4 bases from V and 7 from J; bases not matched to a gene: 4. CDR1 and CDR2 from the germline V gene are SGDLS and YYNGEE. The CDR3, as DNA: TGTGCCAGCAGCATAGGACAGGGAAATGAGCAGTTCTTC. It translates to CASSIGQGNEQFF.

This chain joins TRBV6-5 and TRBJ2-7, with 8 bases fitting TRBD1. This CDR3 comprises 15 residues. With V trimmed by 0 bases and J by 6 bases, 7 bases remained unmatched. Per the germline V gene, CDR1 is MNHEY and CDR2 is SVGAGI. The CDR3 coding sequence is TGTGCCAGCAGTTACTCGGTCCAGGGGGCTGGCGAGCAGTACTTC. It is translated as CASSYSVQGAGEQYF.